This TCR beta chain was retrieved from a study of regulatory T cells in long-lasting Graves disease. V was clipped by 3 bases and J by 0 bases; unmatched bases: 4. The V gene's germline CDR1 is ENHRY and CDR2 SYGVKD. CDR3 size: 16 residues. As for time point: newly diagnosed GD, antithyroid drugs for less than 3 months. With RNA extracted from PBMCs as input, the TCR library was made. Both iRepertoire HTBI primers and Arm-PCR of CDR3 regions were used to build the TCR beta libraries. TCRdb reprocessed the multiplex PCR reads with MiXCR, giving one entry per CDR3 protein. Here the sample spans 400,000 to 500,000 distinct CDR3 sequences, 14% to 15% being singletons. This same sample was also taken into another study, of T cells in Graves' hyperthyroidism and ophthalmopathy. Turning to that study: The TCR CDR3 first-round RT-PCR relied on the HTBI primer set.

V usage is TRBV10-3 and J usage is TRBJ2-7, with 11 nucleotides matching TRBD2. This TCR was recovered from a woman in her 30s with Graves disease. Specimen: peripheral blood mononuclear cells (PBMCs), collected at new diagnosis, from a patient treated with antithyroid drugs. The CDR3 bases are TGTGCCATCAGTGACCCCGGGACTAGCGGCTCCTACGAGCAGTACTTC. This encodes CAISDPGTSGSYEQYF.